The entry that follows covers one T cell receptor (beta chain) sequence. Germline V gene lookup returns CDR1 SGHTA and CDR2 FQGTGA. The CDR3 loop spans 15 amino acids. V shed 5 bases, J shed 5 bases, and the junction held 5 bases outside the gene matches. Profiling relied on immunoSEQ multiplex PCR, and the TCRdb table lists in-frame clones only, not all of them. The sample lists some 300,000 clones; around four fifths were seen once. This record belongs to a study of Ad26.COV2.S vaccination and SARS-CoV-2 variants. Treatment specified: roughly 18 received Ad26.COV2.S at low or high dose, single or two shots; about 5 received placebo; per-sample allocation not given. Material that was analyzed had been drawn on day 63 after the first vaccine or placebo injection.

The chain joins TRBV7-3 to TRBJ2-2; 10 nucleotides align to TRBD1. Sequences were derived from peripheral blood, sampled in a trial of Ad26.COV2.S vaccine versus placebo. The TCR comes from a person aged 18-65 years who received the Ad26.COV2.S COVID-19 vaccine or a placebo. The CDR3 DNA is TGTGCCAGCAGCCCGGGACAGGGGAGGACCGGGGAGCTGTTTTTT. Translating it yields CASSPGQGRTGELFF.